These 11 T cell receptor beta chains share one sample of origin, sequenced in a study of OX40 agonist ivuxolimab in advanced cancers. Library preparation employed the immunoSEQ multiplex PCR assay. Not all clones reach the TCRdb copy of this immuneACCESS table, which keeps in-frame sequences only. Checked studies attribute under half of the gap to unresolved V genes and leave the rest unexplained. The table for this sample lists some 25,000 clones; approximately 78% of them were counted only once. 21% of the sample is taken by the ten largest. The sample here was CD4+ or CD8+ T cells sorted from blood, taken in a trial of the OX40 agonist ivuxolimab. The source is an adult with an advanced solid tumor such as melanoma, head and neck, liver or kidney cancer.

This sequence joins TRBV19 and TRBJ2-1; D call uncertain. Germline CDR1 LNHDA, CDR2 SQIVND (reference sequence). V was cut by 3 bases and J by 5 bases, with 8 bases left in between. The CDR3 loop spans 13 amino acids. CDR3 nucleotide sequence: TGTGCCAGTAGTATGCTCCTTAACAATGAGCAGTTCTTC. Protein: CASSMLLNNEQFF.

V usage is TRBV7-9 and J usage is TRBJ2-1; D may match TRBD1 or TRBD2 (5 bases each). This CDR3 is built from 15 residues. In germline, CDR1 is SEHNR, CDR2 FQNEAQ (reference sequence). V lost 5 bases and J 4 bases, leaving 15 bases between the germline ends. CDR3 residues: CASSGPGTNYNEQFF. The CDR3 nucleotides are TGTGCCAGCAGCGGTCCCGGGACGAATTACAATGAGCAGTTCTTC.

This chain connects TRBV5-5 to TRBJ1-5, with 8 bases aligning to TRBD1. V trimming: 4 bases; J trimming: 7 bases; junction bases outside the gene matches: 13. The CDR3 contains 16 residues. CDR1 and CDR2 from the germline V gene are SGHKS and YYEKEE (reference sequence). In DNA form, the CDR3 reads TGTGCCAGCAGCCCCTATGACAGGGGATACGGGCAGCCCCAGCATTTT. Protein: CASSPYDRGYGQPQHF.

For this clone: Since a much larger clone is just one base distant, this may be a read error. The sample carries other DNA sequences with the same CDR3. V usage is TRBV6-1 and J usage is TRBJ2-5, with TRBD2 matching over 9 bases. The germline CDR1 and CDR2 sequences are MNHNS and SASEGT. The length of the CDR3 is 15 residues. J gave up 1 base and V 0 bases, and 0 bases lay outside the gene matches. CDR3 residues: CASSEASGGQETQYF. The CDR3 DNA sequence: TGTGCCAGCAGTGAAGCTAGCGGGGGCCAAGAGACCCAGTACTTC.

The V call is TRBV14, the J call TRBJ2-7; possibly TRBD1 for D (6 bases). The germline V gene has CDR1 SGHDN and CDR2 FVKESK. The CDR3 loop spans 12 amino acids. V dropped 4 bases and J dropped 3 bases, with 7 bases sitting between them. The DNA for the CDR3 is TGTGCCAGCAGCCTACAGGGCTACGAGCAGTACTTC. Protein product: CASSLQGYEQYF.

Here the CDR3 DNA reads TGTGCCAGCAGCGGTTTCCGGGACACAGCTTCTCGGGGGCAGTTCTTC. It yields the protein CASSGFRDTASRGQFF. The gene calls are TRBV11-2 and TRBJ2-1, with D possibly TRBD1 on 6 matching bases. This CDR3 has 16 amino acids. V was shortened by 5 bases and J by 12 bases, with 26 bases between the two germline ends. Per the germline V gene, CDR1 is SGHAT and CDR2 is FQNNGV.

This chain links TRBV7-2 with TRBJ1-2; 8 bases are shared with TRBD1. Germline V gives CDR1 SGHTA, CDR2 FQGNSA. After removal of 4 bases from V and 0 bases from J, the junction contained 10 bases not matched to a gene. CDR3 length: 17 residues. The DNA of the CDR3 is TGTGCCAGCAGCTCGCAGACAGGGGCGCCTTCTAACTATGGCTACACCTTC. It is translated as CASSSQTGAPSNYGYTF.

V gene TRBV9 combines with J gene TRBJ2-1, with 9 bases aligning to TRBD2. Looked up from germline, CDR1 is SGDLS and CDR2 is YYNGEE. The CDR3 contains 15 residues. Trimming took 3 bases from V and 2 from J; bases not matched to a gene: 3. The CDR3 reads CASSASGRTYNEQFF. For the CDR3, the DNA is TGTGCCAGCAGCGCCAGCGGGAGGACCTACAATGAGCAGTTCTTC.

V is TRBV7-9 and J is TRBJ2-1; D gene unclear. The V gene's germline CDR1 is SEHNR and CDR2 FQNEAQ (reference sequence). The CDR3 totals 13 residues. V lost 3 bases and J lost 8, with 11 bases in between. The CDR3 DNA follows: TGTGCCAGCAGCTTCCGAGCCCCCCATGAGCAGTTCTTC. As protein: CASSFRAPHEQFF. Supplemented by reference TRBV7-9 and TRBJ2-1, the full variable domain reads DTGVSQNPRHKITKRGQNVTFRCDPISEHNRLYWYRQTLGQGPEFLTYFQNEAQLEKSRLLSDRFSAERPKGSFSTLEIQRTEQGDSAMYLCASSFRAPHEQFFGPGTRLTVL.

This sequence joins TRBV5-4 and TRBJ2-4; perhaps TRBD2 as D (5 bases). V lost 4 bases and J lost 0, with 14 bases in between. The CDR3 is 16 residues long. CDR1 is SGHNT and CDR2 is YYREEE in the germline V gene (reference sequence). CDR3 region: CASSPHWELAKNIQYF. The CDR3 DNA sequence: TGTGCCAGCAGCCCCCATTGGGAGTTAGCCAAAAACATTCAGTACTTC.

The CDR3 DNA sequence: TGTGCCAGCAGCCAAGATAGGGGGACACGCGATTCTGGAAACACCATATATTTT. It is translated as CASSQDRGTRDSGNTIYF. This rearrangement joins TRBV4-2 to TRBJ1-3, with D perhaps TRBD1 (6 bases). With 0 bases removed from V and 1 base from J, the gap between germline ends came to 16 bases. The CDR3 is made up of 18 amino acids. CDR1 and CDR2 (germline): LGHNA, YNFKEQ.